Below, 29 T cell receptor beta chains from the same sample are listed, as sequenced in a study of blood T cell repertoires in COVID-19. Produced via immunoSEQ multiplex PCR; TCRdb's table is partial and in-frame only. The table shows about 310,000 clones, with around nine tenths occurring only once. Sequenced sample: peripheral blood. The origin of the receptors is a man in his 70s with acute or convalescent COVID-19.

This chain links TRBV18 with TRBJ1-5, with 9 bases identical to TRBD1. The CDR3 covers 16 residues. Germline V CDR1 and CDR2: KGHSH, LQKENI. V shed 1 base, J shed 1 base, and the junction held 2 bases outside the gene matches. The CDR3, as DNA: TGTGCCAGCTCACCACTAGACAGGGGGAGCAATCAGCCCCAGCATTTT. Translating gives CASSPLDRGSNQPQHF.

The genes are TRBV10-2 and TRBJ2-1; the match to TRBD2 covers 9 bases. The V gene end was trimmed by 4 bases and the J gene end by 5 bases; junction bases not matched to a gene: 3. This CDR3 has 14 residues. Germline CDR1 and CDR2: WSHSY and SAAADI. In nucleotides, the CDR3 is TGCGCCAGCAGTGTGGCGGGGGGGAACAATGAGCAGTTCTTC. Its translation is CASSVAGGNNEQFF.

V gene TRBV7-2 combines with J gene TRBJ1-1, with D uncertain. This CDR3 comprises 13 residues. Trimming removed 2 bases from V and 1 base from J, with 5 bases in between. The germline V gene encodes CDR1 SGHTA and CDR2 FQGNSA. In DNA, the CDR3 is TGTGCCAGCAGCTTATACACGAACACTGAAGCTTTCTTT. It specifies CASSLYTNTEAFF.

This clone showed up just once. The chain links TRBV5-4 to TRBJ2-2; TRBD2 might be the D (6 bases). Looked up from germline, CDR1 is SGHNT and CDR2 is YYREEE (reference sequence). The CDR3 spans 16 residues. Deletions cut 0 bases from V and 1 base from J, with 10 bases between. The CDR3 sequence is CASSLGAGRNTGELFF. CDR3 nucleotides: TGTGCCAGCAGCTTGGGGGCGGGAAGGAACACCGGGGAGCTGTTTTTT. Full variable domain (missing parts from reference TRBV5-4 and TRBJ2-2): ETGVTQSPTHLIKTRGQQVTLRCSSQSGHNTVSWYQQALGQGPQFIFQYYREEENGRGNFPPRFSGLQFPNYSSELNVNALELDDSALYLCASSLGAGRNTGELFFGEGSRLTVL.

The chain is built from TRBV7-9 and TRBJ1-4; D uncertain. Germline loops: CDR1 SEHNR, CDR2 FQNEAQ (reference sequence). There are 18 residues in the CDR3. V lost 5 bases and J lost 0, with 19 bases in between. Here the CDR3 reads CASSPIVWRTATNEKLFF. The CDR3 coding sequence is TGTGCCAGCAGCCCGATCGTTTGGAGAACGGCAACTAATGAAAAACTGTTTTTT.

The chain links TRBV6-5 to TRBJ1-2; no firm D call. In germline, CDR1 is MNHEY, CDR2 SVGAGI. The CDR3 sequence is 14 residues long. The germline V and J ends were trimmed by 6 bases and 0 bases, with 11 bases remaining between them. The CDR3 spells CASRVRIANYGYTF. CDR3 DNA sequence: TGTGCCAGCAGGGTCAGGATAGCTAACTATGGCTACACCTTC.

The chain links TRBV20-1 to TRBJ2-5; 10 bases map to TRBD2. CDR3 length: 14 amino acids. Germline V gives CDR1 DFQATT, CDR2 SNEGSKA (reference sequence). The V gene end was trimmed by 3 bases and the J gene end by 4 bases; junction bases not matched to a gene: 5. The CDR3 nucleotides read TGCAGTGCTAGTTTGCTAGCGGGAGTAGAGACCCAGTACTTC. It yields the protein CSASLLAGVETQYF.

The J gene is TRBJ1-1, the V gene TRBV9; TRBD1 matches 10 bases. Germline CDR1 SGDLS, CDR2 YYNGEE. The CDR3 runs 19 residues. Trimming removed 1 base from V and 0 bases from J; junction bases left unmatched: 12. The CDR3 nucleotides read TGTGCCAGCAGCGTACCCTCCGGGACAGGGGAAGGGATGAACACTGAAGCTTTCTTT. This sequence encodes CASSVPSGTGEGMNTEAFF.

The chain carries TRBV29-1 and TRBJ2-2; 10 nucleotides match TRBD1. Per germline, CDR1 SQVTM and CDR2 ANQGSEA. The CDR3 length is 15 residues. With V trimmed by 3 bases and J by 3 bases, 4 bases remained unmatched. The DNA of the CDR3 is TGCAGCGTTGAGGACAGGGGGAGTCACACCGGGGAGCTGTTTTTT. Residues: CSVEDRGSHTGELFF.

The CDR3 sequence: CATSKDRTFYEQYF. The CDR3 DNA follows: TGTGCCACCAGCAAGGACAGGACATTCTACGAGCAGTACTTC. The chain carries TRBV15 and TRBJ2-7; 7 bases are shared with TRBD1. CDR3 length equals 14 residues. The J segment lost 3 bases and the V segment lost 4 bases, leaving 6 bases of the junction unmatched. Germline CDR1 reads LNHNV; CDR2 reads YYDKDF (reference sequence).

The V call is TRBV19, the J call TRBJ2-1; D possibly corresponds to TRBD1 (5 bases). Germline loops: CDR1 LNHDA, CDR2 SQIVND (reference sequence). The CDR3 spans 14 residues. V lost 0 bases and J 5 bases, leaving 8 bases between the germline ends. CDR3 bases: TGTGCCAGTAGTATAGATACAGGCAACAATGAGCAGTTCTTC. It yields the protein CASSIDTGNNEQFF.

The rearrangement uses TRBV5-1 and TRBJ1-4; 12 bases map to TRBD1. The germline V gene encodes CDR1 SGHRS and CDR2 YFSETQ. CDR3 length: 17 amino acids. The V segment lost 5 bases and the J segment 3 bases; nucleotides outside the gene matches: 8. The CDR3 sequence: CASSRDRGPSANEKLFF. For the CDR3, the DNA is TGCGCCAGCAGTCGGGACAGGGGGCCCTCCGCTAATGAAAAACTGTTTTTT.

The J gene is TRBJ2-5, the V gene TRBV5-1, with D maybe TRBD1 (5 bases). Germline loops: CDR1 SGHRS, CDR2 YFSETQ. Trimming removed 1 base at V and 2 bases at J, with 9 bases between. The CDR3 length is 14 residues. DNA for the CDR3: TGCGCCAGCAGCTTGTGGGGCATACAAGAGACCCAGTACTTC. As protein: CASSLWGIQETQYF.

This rearrangement joins TRBV6-5 to TRBJ1-1; a possible D gene is TRBD1 (6 bases). Germline V CDR1 and CDR2: MNHEY, SVGAGI. Trimming cost V 4 bases and J 1 base, with 10 bases left between them. The CDR3 contains 14 residues. The CDR3 reads CASSWGQPNTEAFF. Written as DNA, the CDR3 is TGTGCCAGCAGTTGGGGACAACCGAACACTGAAGCTTTCTTT.

This clone was counted a single time. This rearrangement joins TRBV28 to TRBJ1-3; D uncertain. The germline CDR1 and CDR2 sequences are MDHEN and SYDVKM. CDR3 length equals 11 residues. Trimming left V 7 bases short and J 5 bases short, with 6 bases between. The DNA for the CDR3 is TGTGCCAGCATTGGCCGAAACACCATATATTTT. Amino acids: CASIGRNTIYF. Supplemented by reference TRBV28 and TRBJ1-3, the full variable domain reads DVKVTQSSRYLVKRTGEKVFLECVQDMDHENMFWYRQDPGLGLRLIYFSYDVKMKEKGDIPEGYSVSREKKERFSLILESASTNQTSMYLCASIGRNTIYFGEGSWLTVV.

The chain joins TRBV7-9 to TRBJ2-1; 13 bases agree with TRBD2. This CDR3 comprises 16 residues. The junction had 10 bases not matched to a gene; V was cut back by 4 bases and J by 10 bases. Germline-derived CDR1 and CDR2 are SEHNR and FQNEAQ (reference sequence). The CDR3 here is CASSSLQLAGGAEQFF. CDR3 DNA sequence: TGTGCCAGCAGCTCCCTACAACTAGCGGGAGGGGCCGAGCAGTTCTTC.

The chain is built from TRBV30 and TRBJ2-5, with D possibly TRBD2 on 5 matching bases. This CDR3 contains 13 residues. With 7 bases removed from V and 7 bases from J, the gap between germline ends came to 19 bases. Germline V CDR1 and CDR2: GTSNPN, SVGIG (reference sequence). In DNA, the CDR3 is TGTGCCTCCTACCCCAGCGGCACGGGGACCCAGTACTTC. This sequence encodes CASYPSGTGTQYF.

The sample holds one count of this clone. This chain links TRBV5-4 with TRBJ1-2; 11 positions match TRBD1. Germline V gene lookup returns CDR1 SGHNT and CDR2 YYREEE (reference sequence). The ends lost 6 bases at V and 4 bases at J; junction bases unmatched: 8. This CDR3 is 15 amino acids long. CDR3 nucleotide sequence: TGTGCCAGCACCCCGGGACAGGGGGTAAGCTATGGCTACACCTTC. It specifies CASTPGQGVSYGYTF.

This clone was seen once. The chain has TRBV12-3 or TRBV12-4 and TRBJ2-1; no clear D gene. Trimming pared 7 bases from V and 4 bases from J, leaving 11 bases between. This CDR3 contains 13 residues. The CDR3 DNA follows: TGTGCCAGCATGGCGACAAAGTACAATGAGCAGTTCTTC. It translates to CASMATKYNEQFF.

The V and J genes are TRBV4-2 and TRBJ1-1; D might be TRBD1 (6 bases). The length of the CDR3 is 13 residues. The V gene's germline CDR1 is LGHNA and CDR2 YNFKEQ. The V and J ends lost 0 bases and 8 bases respectively, with 10 bases between them. The chain's CDR3 is CASSQDPQGEAFF. For the CDR3, the DNA is TGTGCCAGCAGCCAAGATCCCCAGGGGGAAGCTTTCTTT.

This clone has only a few counts. CDR3 coding DNA: TGTGCCAGCAGCTTAAACAATCCCGGGGAGCTGTTTTTT. It translates to CASSLNNPGELFF. The genes are TRBV7-2 and TRBJ2-2; D remains ambiguous. This CDR3 is 13 amino acids long. Per the germline V gene, CDR1 is SGHTA and CDR2 is FQGNSA. V gave up 2 bases and J gave up 6 bases, with 7 bases separating them.

This chain uses TRBV7-9 with TRBJ2-2; 10 nucleotides agree with TRBD1. The V gene end was trimmed by 0 bases and the J gene end by 8 bases; junction bases not matched to a gene: 6. The germline CDR1 and CDR2 sequences are SEHNR and FQNEAQ (reference sequence). This CDR3 is 16 amino acids long. CDR3 loop: CASSLAPRQGAGELFF. The CDR3 region has the DNA TGTGCCAGCAGCTTAGCGCCGAGACAGGGGGCTGGGGAGCTGTTTTTT.

This rearrangement joins TRBV6-1 to TRBJ1-1; no clear D gene. CDR3 size: 14 residues. The germline gives CDR1 MNHNS, CDR2 SASEGT. V gave up 1 base and J gave up 3 bases, with 9 bases separating them. CDR3: CASSEVVLDTEAFF. In DNA form, the CDR3 reads TGTGCCAGCAGTGAAGTTGTCTTAGACACTGAAGCTTTCTTT.

This clone was seen once. The chain links TRBV5-6 to TRBJ1-2; 9 bases align to TRBD1. Germline V gives CDR1 SGHDT, CDR2 YYEEEE. V was pared by 4 bases and J by 7 bases, with 5 bases of the junction left unmatched. This CDR3 comprises 13 residues. CDR3 region: CASSQWTGVGYTF. CDR3 DNA sequence: TGTGCCAGCAGCCAATGGACAGGGGTTGGCTACACCTTC.

This chain connects TRBV5-4 to TRBJ2-3, with 10 nucleotides matching TRBD2. J gave up 4 bases and V 0 bases, and 2 bases lay outside the gene matches. The CDR3 has 15 residues. Germline CDR1 is SGHNT and CDR2 is YYREEE (reference sequence). In DNA, the CDR3 is TGTGCCAGCAGCTTGGCTAGCGGGGGATCAGATACGCAGTATTTT. Encoded protein: CASSLASGGSDTQYF.

The CDR3 is CASRDDRDTGELFF. The CDR3 DNA is TGTGCCAGCAGGGACGACAGGGACACCGGGGAGCTGTTTTTT. This chain uses TRBV2 with TRBJ2-2; 7 positions agree with TRBD1. This CDR3 is built from 14 residues. From germline, CDR1 is SNHLY and CDR2 FYNNEI. Trimming took 6 bases from V and 3 from J; bases not matched to a gene: 4. Supplemented by reference TRBV2 and TRBJ2-2, the full variable domain reads EPEVTQTPSHQVTQMGQEVILRCVPISNHLYFYWYRQILGQKVEFLVSFYNNEISEKSEIFDDQFSVERPDGSNFTLKIRSTKLEDSAMYFCASRDDRDTGELFFGEGSRLTVL.

The chain carries TRBV5-4 and TRBJ2-5; TRBD1 might be the D (6 bases). The V and J ends lost 4 bases and 5 bases respectively, with 15 bases between them. Germline CDR1 reads SGHNT; CDR2 reads YYREEE (reference sequence). The CDR3 has 14 residues. CDR3 amino acids: CASSSTQGGETQYF. The CDR3 DNA reads TGTGCCAGCAGCAGTACACAGGGCGGGGAGACCCAGTACTTC. The complete variable domain, with remaining parts taken from reference TRBV5-4 and TRBJ2-5, reads ETGVTQSPTHLIKTRGQQVTLRCSSQSGHNTVSWYQQALGQGPQFIFQYYREEENGRGNFPPRFSGLQFPNYSSELNVNALELDDSALYLCASSSTQGGETQYFGPGTRLLVL.

This clone appeared once. The chain recombines TRBV7-9 with TRBJ2-2; 10 nucleotides align to TRBD1. CDR1 and CDR2 (germline): SEHNR, FQNEAQ (reference sequence). This CDR3 is 17 amino acids long. The V segment lost 4 bases and the J segment 3 bases; nucleotides outside the gene matches: 8. The CDR3 region has the DNA TGTGCCAGCAGCTCGAAGACAGGGGGCGTCGACACCGGGGAGCTGTTTTTT. Translation gives CASSSKTGGVDTGELFF. The whole variable domain, filled in from reference TRBV7-9 and TRBJ2-2, reads DTGVSQNPRHKITKRGQNVTFRCDPISEHNRLYWYRQTLGQGPEFLTYFQNEAQLEKSRLLSDRFSAERPKGSFSTLEIQRTEQGDSAMYLCASSSKTGGVDTGELFFGEGSRLTVL.

V and J are TRBV5-4 and TRBJ2-1, with 8 bases identical to TRBD2. J gave up 4 bases and V 4 bases, and 19 bases lay outside the gene matches. Germline V gives CDR1 SGHNT, CDR2 YYREEE (reference sequence). CDR3 length: 19 amino acids. The CDR3 DNA reads as TGTGCCAGCAGCCCTCCGGGACTAGTAACCGGACCGCGTTACAATGAGCAGTTCTTC. Residues: CASSPPGLVTGPRYNEQFF.